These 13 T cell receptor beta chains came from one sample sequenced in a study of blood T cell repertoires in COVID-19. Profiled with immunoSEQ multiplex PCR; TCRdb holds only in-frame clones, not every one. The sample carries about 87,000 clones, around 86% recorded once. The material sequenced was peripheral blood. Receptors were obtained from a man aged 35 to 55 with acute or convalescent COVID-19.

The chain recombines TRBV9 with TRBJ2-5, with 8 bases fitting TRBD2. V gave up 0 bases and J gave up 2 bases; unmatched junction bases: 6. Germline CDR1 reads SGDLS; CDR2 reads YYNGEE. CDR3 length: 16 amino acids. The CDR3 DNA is TGTGCCAGCAGCGTAGTGCCTGCGGGAGGACAAGAGACCCAGTACTTC. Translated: CASSVVPAGGQETQYF.

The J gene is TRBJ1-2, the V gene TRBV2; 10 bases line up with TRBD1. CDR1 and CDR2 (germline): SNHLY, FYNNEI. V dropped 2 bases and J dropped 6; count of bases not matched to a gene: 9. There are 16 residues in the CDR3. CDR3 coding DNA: TGTGCCAGCAGTGAAAGGTGGGACAGGGGAGAGGATGGCTACACCTTC. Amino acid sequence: CASSERWDRGEDGYTF.

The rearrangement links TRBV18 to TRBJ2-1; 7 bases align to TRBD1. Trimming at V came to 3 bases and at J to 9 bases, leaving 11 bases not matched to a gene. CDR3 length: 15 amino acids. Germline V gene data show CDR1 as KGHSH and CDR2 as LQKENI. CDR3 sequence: CASSPTGIQRSEQFF. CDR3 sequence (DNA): TGTGCCAGCTCACCGACAGGGATTCAGCGGAGTGAGCAGTTCTTC. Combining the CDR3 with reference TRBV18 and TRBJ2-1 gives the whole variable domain NAGVMQNPRHLVRRRGQEARLRCSPMKGHSHVYWYRQLPEEGLKFMVYLQKENIIDESGMPKERFSAEFPKEGPSILRIQQVVRGDSAAYFCASSPTGIQRSEQFFGPGTRLTVL.

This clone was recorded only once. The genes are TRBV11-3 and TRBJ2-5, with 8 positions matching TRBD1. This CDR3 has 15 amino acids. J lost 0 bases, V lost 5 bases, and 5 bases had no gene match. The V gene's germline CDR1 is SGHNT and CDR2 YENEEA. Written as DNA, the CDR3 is TGTGCCAGCAGCCCAGGGGGCACTCACCAAGAGACCCAGTACTTC. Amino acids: CASSPGGTHQETQYF.

In DNA, the CDR3 is TGTGCCAGTCCCCTCCAGGGCCGGAACACTGAAGCTTTCTTT. It translates to CASPLQGRNTEAFF. The chain combines TRBV2 with TRBJ1-1; D possibly corresponds to TRBD1 (5 bases). Germline-derived CDR1 and CDR2 are SNHLY and FYNNEI. V gave up 9 bases and J gave up 1 base, with 15 bases separating them. The CDR3 covers 14 residues.

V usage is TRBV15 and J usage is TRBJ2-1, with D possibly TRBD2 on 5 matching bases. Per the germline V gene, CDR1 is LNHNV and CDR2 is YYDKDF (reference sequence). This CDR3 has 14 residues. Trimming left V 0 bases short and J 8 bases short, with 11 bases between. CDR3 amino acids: CATSRDNYGDEQFF. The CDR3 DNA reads TGTGCCACCAGCAGAGATAATTACGGGGATGAGCAGTTCTTC.

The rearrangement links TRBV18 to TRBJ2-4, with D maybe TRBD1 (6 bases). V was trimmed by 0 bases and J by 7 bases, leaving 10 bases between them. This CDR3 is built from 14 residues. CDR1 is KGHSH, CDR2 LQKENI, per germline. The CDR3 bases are TGTGCCAGCTCACCACCGGGGGCCGTGAACATTCAGTACTTC. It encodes CASSPPGAVNIQYF.

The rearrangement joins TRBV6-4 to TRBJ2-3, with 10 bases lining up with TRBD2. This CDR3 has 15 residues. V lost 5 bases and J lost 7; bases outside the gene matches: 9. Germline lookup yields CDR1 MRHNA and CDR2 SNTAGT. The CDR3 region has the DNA TGTGCCAGCAGTCCCGTCAGCGGGGGGGCTTATACGCAGTATTTT. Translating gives CASSPVSGGAYTQYF.

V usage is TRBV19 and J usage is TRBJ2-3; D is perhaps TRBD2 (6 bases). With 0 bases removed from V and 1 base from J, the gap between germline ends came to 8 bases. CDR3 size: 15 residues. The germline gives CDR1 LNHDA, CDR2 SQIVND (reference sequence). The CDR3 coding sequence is TGTGCCAGTAGTATAGATAGACTAGGCACAGATACGCAGTATTTT. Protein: CASSIDRLGTDTQYF.

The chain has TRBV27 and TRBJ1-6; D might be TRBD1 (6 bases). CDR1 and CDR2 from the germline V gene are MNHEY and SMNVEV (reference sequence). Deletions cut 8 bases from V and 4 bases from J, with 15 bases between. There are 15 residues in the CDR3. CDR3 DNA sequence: TGTGCCAGCCAGGGGATGGGGGCTTATAATTCACCCCTCCACTTT. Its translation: CASQGMGAYNSPLHF.

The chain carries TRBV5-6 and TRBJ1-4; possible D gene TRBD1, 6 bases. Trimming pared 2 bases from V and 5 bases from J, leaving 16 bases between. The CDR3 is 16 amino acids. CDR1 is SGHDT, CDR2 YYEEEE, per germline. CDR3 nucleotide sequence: TGTGCCAGCAGCTTAGGCGTCGGCAGGGGAAATGAAAAACTGTTTTTT. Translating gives CASSLGVGRGNEKLFF.

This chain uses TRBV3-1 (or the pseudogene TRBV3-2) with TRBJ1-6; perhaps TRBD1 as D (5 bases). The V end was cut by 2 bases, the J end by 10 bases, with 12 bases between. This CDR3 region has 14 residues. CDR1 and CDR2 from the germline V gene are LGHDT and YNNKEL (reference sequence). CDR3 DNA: TGTGCCAGCAGCCAAAGCGACAGAGGATCACCCCTCCACTTT. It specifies CASSQSDRGSPLHF.

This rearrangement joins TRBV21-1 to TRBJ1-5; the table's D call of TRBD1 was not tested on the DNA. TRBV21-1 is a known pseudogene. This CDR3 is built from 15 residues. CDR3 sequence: CASSPGAFSNQPQHF. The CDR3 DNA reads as TGTGCCAGCAGCCCTGGGGCCTTTAGCAATCAGCCCCAGCATTTT.